What follows describes a single T cell receptor (beta chain). CDR3 length: 13 amino acids. The germline gives CDR1 SGHNT, CDR2 YENEEA. Trimming took 4 bases from V and 6 from J, leaving 10 bases between them. This specimen comes from a study of PD-L1 blockade in urothelial cancer. Study-wide context: Per blood sample, T cells had a median of approximately 150,000.

Only in-frame clones appear in the TCRdb table, and some are missing; sequencing was by immunoSEQ multiplex PCR. The table shows tens of thousands of clones, with about 90% occurring only once. Individual patients had between 1 and 8 samples, taken pretreatment and on-treatment. Sequenced material: PBMCs, taken around atezolizumab (anti-PD-L1) treatment. The receptor comes from a man aged 45 to 65 with urothelial cancer. The V call is TRBV11-3, the J call TRBJ2-1; the D gene is possibly TRBD2 (6 bases). CDR3 sequence (DNA): TGTGCCAGCAGCTCTCGGGACTCCAATGAGCAGTTCTTC. Its translation is CASSSRDSNEQFF.